These 19 T cell receptor beta chains came from one sample sequenced in a study of beta chain features in type 1 diabetes. The isolated RNA, all of it, was reverse transcribed, so expressed TCRB transcripts were what got sequenced. The method was immunoSEQ multiplex PCR; TCRdb's version includes in-frame clones alone and lacks a portion of them. The sample has roughly 230,000 clones, over 8.5% seen once. The sequencing input was naive CD4+ T cells from blood. These receptors were obtained from a woman under 30 in good health.

This clone appeared a few times. V and J are TRBV6-5 and TRBJ2-7, with a tentative D call TRBD1 (5 bases). The CDR3 length is 12 residues. Between the trimmed V and J ends, which lost 6 bases and 2 bases, there was a span of 8 bases. CDR1 MNHEY and CDR2 SVGAGI come from the germline V gene. DNA for the CDR3: TGTGCCAGCAGGTCGACAGCCTACGAGCAGTACTTC. Translated, it gives CASRSTAYEQYF.

The chain combines TRBV19 with TRBJ2-5, with 15 bases matching TRBD2. V dropped 4 bases and J dropped 7; count of bases not matched to a gene: 13. The CDR3 has 18 amino acids. Germline values: CDR1 LNHDA, CDR2 SQIVND (reference sequence). CDR3 in DNA: TGTGCCAGTAGTACAACCGGGACTAGCGGGAGGACCTCGGGGACCCAGTACTTC. Translated: CASSTTGTSGRTSGTQYF. Full variable domain (rest looked up from reference TRBV19 and TRBJ2-5): DGGITQSPKYLFRKEGQNVTLSCEQNLNHDAMYWYRQDPGQGLRLIYYSQIVNDFQKGDIAEGYSVSREKKESFPLTVTSAQKNPTAFYLCASSTTGTSGRTSGTQYFGPGTRLLVL.

This chain links TRBV5-4 with TRBJ2-1, with 13 nucleotides matching TRBD2. The V and J ends lost 4 bases and 4 bases, in that order; junction bases with no gene match: 2. This CDR3 contains 15 residues. Germline CDR1 is SGHNT and CDR2 is YYREEE (reference sequence). Here the CDR3 DNA reads TGTGCCAGCAGCCTGACTAGCGGGGGGTACAATGAGCAGTTCTTC. Amino acid sequence: CASSLTSGGYNEQFF.

The chain combines TRBV27 with TRBJ2-5; the match to TRBD1 covers 8 bases. The CDR3 has 16 amino acids. V lost 3 bases, J lost 3 bases, and 9 bases stayed unmatched. CDR1 MNHEY and CDR2 SMNVEV come from the germline V gene (reference sequence). CDR3 sequence reads: CASSFGQGGTKETQYF. DNA for the CDR3: TGTGCCAGCAGTTTTGGACAGGGCGGGACCAAAGAGACCCAGTACTTC.

This chain connects TRBV5-1 to TRBJ1-2, with D possibly being TRBD1 (5 bases). CDR3 length equals 15 residues. Trimming took 4 bases from V and 4 from J, leaving 17 bases between them. The germline CDR1 and CDR2 sequences are SGHRS and YFSETQ. CDR3 in amino acids: CASSPTAGISYGYTF. The DNA of the CDR3 is TGCGCCAGCAGCCCAACCGCAGGGATTAGCTATGGCTACACCTTC.

The chain carries TRBV4-2 and TRBJ1-1; 7 nucleotides line up with TRBD1. Trimming cost V 0 bases and J 2 bases; bases outside gene matches: 3. Germline assignment: CDR1 LGHNA and CDR2 YNFKEQ. This CDR3 spans 15 amino acids. The chain's CDR3 is CASSQDYRGNTEAFF. In DNA, the CDR3 is TGTGCCAGCAGCCAAGACTACAGGGGAAACACTGAAGCTTTCTTT.

Only a few counts were recorded for this clone. The V gene is TRBV5-1, the J gene TRBJ2-3; 8 nucleotides align to TRBD2. Per the germline V gene, CDR1 is SGHRS and CDR2 is YFSETQ. Trimming removed 2 bases from V and 2 bases from J; junction bases left unmatched: 10. This CDR3 is built from 17 residues. CDR3 loop: CASSFGLARTFTDTQYF. For the CDR3, the DNA is TGCGCCAGCAGCTTCGGACTAGCCCGGACTTTCACAGATACGCAGTATTTT. The whole variable domain, remainder taken from reference TRBV5-1 and TRBJ2-3, is KAGVTQTPRYLIKTRGQQVTLSCSPISGHRSVSWYQQTPGQGLQFLFEYFSETQRNKGNFPGRFSGRQFSNSRSEMNVSTLELGDSALYLCASSFGLARTFTDTQYFGPGTRLTVL.

The rearrangement links TRBV6-1 to TRBJ1-2; D is possibly TRBD1 (5 bases). V lost 5 bases and J lost 3, with 10 bases in between. This CDR3 contains 13 residues. Germline V gives CDR1 MNHNS, CDR2 SASEGT. CDR3 nucleotides: TGTGCCAGCAGTAAGGACATGGACTATGGCTACACCTTC. Its protein is CASSKDMDYGYTF.

The sample holds a few counts of this clone. V usage is TRBV6-6 and J usage is TRBJ1-1, with D perhaps matching TRBD1 (6 bases). CDR1 MNHNY and CDR2 SVGAGI come from the germline V gene (reference sequence). The germline V and J ends were trimmed by 5 bases and 4 bases, with 14 bases remaining between them. This CDR3 contains 14 residues. The CDR3, as DNA: TGTGCCAGCAGTGGCGGGAGGGGGAGCACTGAAGCTTTCTTT. It translates to CASSGGRGSTEAFF.

The chain couples TRBV30 to TRBJ2-7; D uncertain. The V gene's germline CDR1 is GTSNPN and CDR2 SVGIG (reference sequence). The length of the CDR3 is 14 residues. V was shortened by 3 bases and J by 2 bases, with 14 bases between the two germline ends. The CDR3 is CAWSPGRRAYEQYF. For the CDR3, the DNA is TGTGCCTGGAGCCCCGGTCGTCGGGCCTACGAGCAGTACTTC.

This clone was seen only a few times. The chain uses TRBV30 and TRBJ1-1, with D perhaps TRBD1 (5 bases). The germline gives CDR1 GTSNPN, CDR2 SVGIG (reference sequence). Trimming shortened V by 8 bases and J by 3 bases, and 13 bases separated the two germline ends. The CDR3 is 12 amino acids. CDR3 nucleotides: TGTGCCGGTAAAGGGGATCACACTGAAGCTTTCTTT. This gives the protein CAGKGDHTEAFF.

This clone turned up a few times. V and J are TRBV7-2 and TRBJ1-5; a weak D match, TRBD1 (5 bases). Germline V CDR1 and CDR2: SGHTA, FQGNSA. The V gene lost 6 bases and the J gene lost 4 bases, with 19 bases spanning the gap. The CDR3 is 16 amino acids. The CDR3: CASSQGLGLQNQPQHF. CDR3 coding DNA: TGTGCCAGCAGTCAAGGATTGGGGCTCCAGAATCAGCCCCAGCATTTT.

The table lists this clone with a few counts. The V and J genes are TRBV2 and TRBJ2-7, with 8 bases that match TRBD2. Germline CDR1 reads SNHLY; CDR2 reads FYNNEI. The CDR3 loop spans 13 amino acids. After removal of 9 bases from V and 4 bases from J, the junction contained 8 bases not matched to a gene. The CDR3 DNA is TGTGCCAGTACCGGGACTAGTGCATACGAGCAGTACTTC. It yields the protein CASTGTSAYEQYF.

In its sample, this clone was seen a few times. CDR3 nucleotides: TGCGCCAGCAGCCGATTGACAGGGGAAAACTATGGCTACACCTTC. Translating it yields CASSRLTGENYGYTF. The rearrangement links TRBV4-1 to TRBJ1-2; 8 positions agree with TRBD1. Germline-derived CDR1 and CDR2 are MGHRA and YSYEKL. Trimming removed 4 bases from V and 2 bases from J; junction bases left unmatched: 6. The CDR3 totals 15 residues.

The rearrangement uses TRBV25-1 and TRBJ2-2, with 7 nucleotides matching TRBD1. CDR3 length: 15 residues. CDR1 and CDR2 from the germline V gene are MGHDK and SYGVNS. V lost 5 bases to trimming and J lost 4 bases; unmatched junction nucleotides: 7. CDR3 in amino acids: CASSFLGQATGELFF. The CDR3 DNA sequence: TGTGCCAGCAGTTTCCTAGGACAGGCCACCGGGGAGCTGTTTTTT.

This chain joins TRBV18 and TRBJ1-5, with D hard to call. The CDR3 consists of 14 residues. Trimming took 2 bases from V and 3 from J, leaving 8 bases between them. CDR1 and CDR2 from the germline V gene are KGHSH and LQKENI. The CDR3: CASSPGGSNQPQHF. In nucleotides, the CDR3 is TGTGCCAGCTCACCAGGAGGGTCCAATCAGCCCCAGCATTTT.

This clone was seen more than once but under ten times. The chain carries TRBV5-1 and TRBJ2-7; no clear D gene. The CDR3 sequence is 13 residues long. The V gene's germline CDR1 is SGHRS and CDR2 YFSETQ. V lost 1 base, J lost 2 bases, and 7 bases lay in between. This CDR3 is CASSLNGPYEQYF. The CDR3 coding sequence is TGCGCCAGCAGCTTGAACGGTCCCTACGAGCAGTACTTC.

This rearrangement joins TRBV11-2 to TRBJ2-2; possibly TRBD1 for D (5 bases). V lost 7 bases, J lost 6 bases, and 12 bases lay in between. This CDR3 is built from 13 residues. The germline V gene encodes CDR1 SGHAT and CDR2 FQNNGV. In nucleotides, the CDR3 is TGTGCCAGCATATACCTAGGGGCCGGGGAGCTGTTTTTT. Protein: CASIYLGAGELFF.

The chain carries TRBV5-1 and TRBJ1-2, with TRBD1 identical over 8 bases. Germline loops: CDR1 SGHRS, CDR2 YFSETQ. Trimming took 0 bases from V and 4 from J; bases not matched to a gene: 14. The CDR3 runs 18 residues. In nucleotides, the CDR3 is TGCGCCAGCAGCTTGGATATAGGGACAGGCCTCCCCCTCTATGGCTACACCTTC. Residues: CASSLDIGTGLPLYGYTF.